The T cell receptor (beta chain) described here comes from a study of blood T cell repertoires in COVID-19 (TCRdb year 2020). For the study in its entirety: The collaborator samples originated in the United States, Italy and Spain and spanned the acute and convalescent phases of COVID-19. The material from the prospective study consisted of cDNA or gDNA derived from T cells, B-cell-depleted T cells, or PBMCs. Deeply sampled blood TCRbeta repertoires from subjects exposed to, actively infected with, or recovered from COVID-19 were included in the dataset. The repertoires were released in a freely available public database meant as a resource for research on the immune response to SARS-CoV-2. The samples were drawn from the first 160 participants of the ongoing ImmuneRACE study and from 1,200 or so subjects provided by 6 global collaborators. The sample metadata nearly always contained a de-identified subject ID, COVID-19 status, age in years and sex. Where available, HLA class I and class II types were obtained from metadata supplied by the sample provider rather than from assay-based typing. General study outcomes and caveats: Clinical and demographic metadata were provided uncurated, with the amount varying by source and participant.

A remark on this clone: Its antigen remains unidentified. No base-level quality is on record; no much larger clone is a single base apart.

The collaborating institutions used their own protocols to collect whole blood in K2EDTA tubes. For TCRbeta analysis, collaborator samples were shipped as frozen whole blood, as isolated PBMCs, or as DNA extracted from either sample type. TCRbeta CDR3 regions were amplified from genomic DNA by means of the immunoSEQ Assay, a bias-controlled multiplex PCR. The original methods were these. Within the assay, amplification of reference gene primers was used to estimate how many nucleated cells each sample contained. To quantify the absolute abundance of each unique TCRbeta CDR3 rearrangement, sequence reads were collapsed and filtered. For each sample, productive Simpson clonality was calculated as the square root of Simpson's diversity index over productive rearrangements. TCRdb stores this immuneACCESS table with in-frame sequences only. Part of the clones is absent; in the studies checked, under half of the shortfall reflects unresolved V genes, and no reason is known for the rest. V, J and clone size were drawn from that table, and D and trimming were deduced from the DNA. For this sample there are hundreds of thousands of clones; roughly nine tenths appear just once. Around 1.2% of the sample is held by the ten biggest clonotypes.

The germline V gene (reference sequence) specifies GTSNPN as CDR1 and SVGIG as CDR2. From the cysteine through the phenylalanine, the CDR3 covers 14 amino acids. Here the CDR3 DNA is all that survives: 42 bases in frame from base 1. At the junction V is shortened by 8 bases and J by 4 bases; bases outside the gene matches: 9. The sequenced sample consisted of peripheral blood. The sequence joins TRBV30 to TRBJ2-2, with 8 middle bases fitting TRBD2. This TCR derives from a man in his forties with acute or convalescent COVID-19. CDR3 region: CAGDGGGFTGELFF. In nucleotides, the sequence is TGTGCCGGGGACGGGGGGGGATTCACCGGGGAGCTGTTTTTT.